A single sample gave rise to the 16 T cell receptor beta chains below, sequenced in a study of T-cell reconstitution after alpha-beta-depleted transplantation in children. A library of TCRbeta sequences, prepared with unique molecular identifiers, was generated. TCRdb recomputed calls from the PCR reads with MiXCR, one row per CDR3 protein. The sample consists of roughly 89,000 distinct CDR3 sequences, 12% of them appearing once. The sequencing here drew on PBMCs from the stem cell graft donor, taken from the stem cell graft. These receptors came from a human donor who donated a stem cell graft to a child with inherited bone marrow failure.

This clonotype was recorded many times. The rearrangement uses TRBV4-3 and TRBJ1-4; 7 nucleotides match TRBD1. The ends lost 4 bases at V and 4 bases at J; junction bases unmatched: 6. Germline V gene lookup returns CDR1 LGHNA and CDR2 YSLEER. The CDR3 length is 15 residues. The CDR3 here is CASSPWTGFNEKLFF. The DNA of the CDR3 is TGCGCCAGCAGCCCGTGGACAGGATTTAATGAAAAACTGTTTTTT.

This clonotype came up many times. This chain joins TRBV20-1 and TRBJ2-1, with D uncertain. The CDR3 covers 17 residues. Germline CDR1 reads DFQATT; CDR2 reads SNEGSKA (reference sequence). V was clipped by 1 base and J by 0 bases, with 16 bases between them. CDR3 DNA: TGCAGTGCTAGAGGGTCCAGGTCGACGGGCTCCTACAATGAGCAGTTCTTC. Protein: CSARGSRSTGSYNEQFF.

This clonotype was seen a few times. The V call is TRBV6-5, the J call TRBJ2-3, with D perhaps matching TRBD2 (5 bases). The CDR3 totals 14 residues. The V end lost 4 bases, the J end lost 4 bases, and 12 bases lay between the germline ends. Looked up from germline, CDR1 is MNHEY and CDR2 is SVGAGI. DNA for the CDR3: TGTGCCAGCAGTTTCGGACTGGGTCCAGATACGCAGTATTTT. Translation: CASSFGLGPDTQYF.

This clonotype has at least ten counts. Sequence at one end of the junction differs from germline and may be a read error. The rearrangement links TRBV4-3 to TRBJ2-7, with TRBD2 identical over 11 bases. Germline loops: CDR1 LGHNA, CDR2 YSLEER. This CDR3 comprises 17 residues. The CDR3 region has the DNA TGCGCCATCAGCCAAGATTTACGGACTAGCGGGTTCTACGAGCAGTACTTC. Translating it yields CAISQDLRTSGFYEQYF.

A word on this clonotype: A much larger clone sits a single nucleotide away, making a read error possible. The chain is built from TRBV20-1 and TRBJ1-1; D is unresolved. V dropped 8 bases and J dropped 4 bases, with 8 bases sitting between them. Germline assignment: CDR1 DFQATT and CDR2 SNEGSKA (reference sequence). The CDR3 has 10 amino acids. CDR3 nucleotides: TGCAGTACTACCCCCACTGAAGCTTTCTTT. It codes for CSTTPTEAFF.

By share of the sample, this clonotype is large. The rearrangement uses TRBV7-9 and TRBJ2-7, with D possibly TRBD1 on 6 matching bases. This CDR3 comprises 12 residues. Deletions cut 0 bases from V and 6 bases from J, with 6 bases between. Germline V CDR1 and CDR2: SEHNR, FQNEAQ (reference sequence). The CDR3 spells CASSLAGAEQYF. Here the CDR3 DNA reads TGTGCCAGCAGCTTAGCGGGGGCCGAGCAGTACTTC.

The chain employs TRBV14 and TRBJ2-1, with a weak D call TRBD1 (6 bases). The V gene's germline CDR1 is SGHDN and CDR2 FVKESK. The CDR3 consists of 13 residues. The V gene lost 4 bases and the J gene lost 4 bases, with 8 bases spanning the gap. For the CDR3, the DNA is TGTGCCAGCAGCCGACAGGTTTACAATGAGCAGTTCTTC. The encoded protein is CASSRQVYNEQFF.

The sample holds many counts of this clonotype. J is TRBJ1-2 and V is TRBV20-1; D ambiguous. Trimming stripped 6 bases from V and 5 bases from J, with 10 bases between. Germline assignment: CDR1 DFQATT and CDR2 SNEGSKA (reference sequence). The CDR3 contains 11 residues. The CDR3 region has the DNA TGCAGTGCCCAGGACCGGTATGGCTACACCTTC. It is translated as CSAQDRYGYTF.

Details on this clonotype: Since the CDR3 does not end with the conserved phenylalanine or tryptophan, this likely comes from a read error. The chain couples TRBV7-2 to TRBJ1-1; D is possibly TRBD1 (5 bases). CDR1 is SGHTA, CDR2 FQGNSA, per germline. Trimming cost V 4 bases and J 5 bases, with 11 bases left between them. The CDR3 runs to 13 residues. The CDR3 loop is CASSSGGGTEAFC. CDR3 sequence (DNA): TGTGCCAGCAGCTCGGGGGGGGGAACTGAAGCTTTCTGT.

This clonotype was seen many times. The chain recombines TRBV5-6 with TRBJ2-3; D is unresolved. V was clipped by 4 bases and J by 3 bases, with 3 bases between them. Germline V gives CDR1 SGHDT, CDR2 YYEEEE. This CDR3 comprises 11 residues. CDR3 coding DNA: TGTGCCAGCAGCGTAACAGATACGCAGTATTTT. It codes for CASSVTDTQYF.

This clonotype was observed at least ten times. The V and J genes are TRBV5-1 and TRBJ1-2; possibly TRBD1 for D (5 bases). The CDR3 contains 12 residues. Trimming removed 7 bases from V and 2 bases from J, with 9 bases in between. Germline V gene sequence: CDR1 SGHRS, CDR2 YFSETQ. The CDR3 coding sequence is TGCGCCAGCGGAGGGGAGAACTATGGCTACACCTTC. As protein: CASGGENYGYTF.

Ten or more counts support this clonotype. The V call is TRBV4-3, the J call TRBJ2-3; 13 nucleotides align to TRBD2. Per the germline V gene, CDR1 is LGHNA and CDR2 is YSLEER. The CDR3 has 16 amino acids. V was pared by 4 bases and J by 8 bases, with 9 bases of the junction left unmatched. DNA of the CDR3: TGCGCCAGCAGCCGGGGGGGACTAGCGGGGTCCAGTACGCAGTATTTT. Amino acids: CASSRGGLAGSSTQYF.

The sample holds many counts of this clonotype. The chain employs TRBV5-1 and TRBJ2-5; D gene unclear. Germline CDR1 reads SGHRS; CDR2 reads YFSETQ. CDR3 length: 14 residues. Trimming removed 1 base at V and 0 bases at J, with 7 bases between. CDR3 in amino acids: CASSLWLYQETQYF. DNA of the CDR3: TGCGCCAGCAGCTTGTGGCTATACCAAGAGACCCAGTACTTC.

This clonotype was seen repeatedly, ten times or more. The chain employs TRBV12-3 or TRBV12-4 and TRBJ1-3; D uncertain. V gave up 3 bases and J gave up 3 bases, with 18 bases separating them. CDR3 length equals 17 residues. The CDR3 spells CASSLGWEGPVGNTIYF. DNA for the CDR3: TGTGCCAGCAGTTTGGGGTGGGAAGGGCCAGTTGGAAACACCATATATTTT.

This clonotype came up many times. The chain carries TRBV5-1 and TRBJ2-3; tentative D call: TRBD1 (6 bases). The CDR3 totals 13 residues. V lost 4 bases to trimming and J lost 5 bases, with 11 bases between them. The germline V gene encodes CDR1 SGHRS and CDR2 YFSETQ. CDR3 in amino acids: CASSTQGGDTQYF. The CDR3, as DNA: TGCGCCAGCAGCACGCAAGGGGGAGATACGCAGTATTTT.

This clonotype was counted ten times or more. The chain is built from TRBV20-1 and TRBJ2-3; TRBD2 matches at 10 bases. Germline V gene sequence: CDR1 DFQATT, CDR2 SNEGSKA (reference sequence). The CDR3 contains 14 residues. V lost 6 bases to trimming and J lost 5 bases; unmatched junction nucleotides: 8. The CDR3 DNA is TGCAGTGCCCCCAGCGGGGGGGCGGGAGATACGCAGTATTTT. Protein sequence: CSAPSGGAGDTQYF.